Presented here are 5 T cell receptor beta chains from one specimen sequenced in a study of regulatory T cells in long-lasting Graves disease (dated by TCRdb to the early 2020s). The library relied on multiplex PCR. TCRdb shows the sequencer as Illumina HiSeq 4000. To build TCR beta libraries, CDR3 regions were amplified by Arm-PCR using iRepertoire HTBI primers. TCRdb redid the processing of the public reads, applying fastp at Q25 and MiXCR, and retained in-frame beta chains. Rows with a matching CDR3 protein are joined into one entry that keeps the most common DNA and genes. Present in this sample are a few hundred thousand distinct CDR3 sequences, approximately 19% of which were seen just once. The top ten clones comprise 12% of the sample. The intended sense of this specimen's time point label: newly diagnosed GD, antithyroid drugs for less than 3 months. RNA was extracted from PBMCs in TRIzol for both TCR sequencing and RNA sequencing.

These data were likewise used in another study, on T cells in Graves' hyperthyroidism and ophthalmopathy.

The input for sequencing was peripheral blood mononuclear cells (PBMCs), taken at new diagnosis, from a patient treated with antithyroid drugs. The receptors stem from a woman aged 25 to 39 with Graves disease. Donor details come from another sample of the same person, matched by shared clones.

This clonotype was observed once. The CDR3 ends on some other residue instead of the conserved phenylalanine or tryptophan, so this is likely a read error. The V and J genes are TRBV18 and TRBJ2-7, with 11 bases aligning to TRBD2. The DNA matches TRBJ2-1 better at its end, which makes the J call doubtful. The CDR3 length is 14 residues. Germline assignment: CDR1 KGHSH and CDR2 LQKENI. The CDR3 reads CASTSGGSPYEQFL. DNA for the CDR3: TGTGCCAGTACTAGCGGGGGAAGCCCCTACGAGCAGTTCTTA.

This clonotype has at least ten counts. J is TRBJ1-2 and V is TRBV28; 8 nucleotides align to TRBD1. Germline loops: CDR1 MDHEN, CDR2 SYDVKM. The V gene end was trimmed by 4 bases and the J gene end by 4 bases; junction bases not matched to a gene: 5. The CDR3 has 14 residues. The CDR3 loop reads CASSSFGTGYGYTF. CDR3 bases: TGTGCCAGCAGTTCTTTCGGGACAGGCTATGGCTACACCTTC.

A few counts support this clonotype. This rearrangement joins TRBV5-1 to TRBJ1-3; tentatively, D is TRBD1 (5 bases). V was pared by 4 bases and J by 0 bases, with 29 bases between. The germline V gene has CDR1 SGHRS and CDR2 YFSETQ. The CDR3 loop spans 21 amino acids. CDR3 amino acids: CASSASPAVKGGGSSGNTIYF. The DNA for the CDR3 is TGCGCCAGCAGCGCGAGCCCCGCGGTCAAAGGCGGGGGGAGCTCTGGAAACACCATATATTTT.

In its sample, this clonotype was seen many times. This chain links TRBV27 with TRBJ2-1, with 10 bases matching TRBD2. Germline loops: CDR1 MNHEY, CDR2 SMNVEV (reference sequence). The CDR3 is 16 residues long. The V segment lost 3 bases and the J segment 2 bases; nucleotides outside the gene matches: 4. CDR3 loop: CASSFLAGGAYNEQFF. The CDR3 nucleotides are TGTGCCAGCAGTTTCTTAGCGGGAGGTGCCTACAATGAGCAGTTCTTC.

This clonotype was seen many times. J is TRBJ2-1 and V is TRBV5-4; 7 bases match TRBD2. J lost 8 bases, V lost 2 bases, and 10 bases had no gene match. Germline CDR1 is SGHNT and CDR2 is YYREEE (reference sequence). This CDR3 region has 15 residues. DNA of the CDR3: TGTGCCAGCAGCTTTGACGGCGGGAGAGGCGATGAGCAGTTCTTC. It specifies CASSFDGGRGDEQFF.